This TCR beta chain is drawn from a study of siplizumab effects on memory and regulatory T cells. Study-level points and caveats: Controls had approximately 27% Treg-derived mappable alloreactive CD4+ clones on average, versus approximately 69% with siplizumab. Naive T cell populations appeared to exhibit greater diversity than memory cells and appeared to be major alloresponse contributors.

Looked up from germline, CDR1 is MGHDK and CDR2 is SYGVNS. Trimming stripped 1 base from V and 6 bases from J, with 7 bases between. The CDR3 has 12 residues. Concerning this clone: The antigen is undetermined.

TCRdb's table, derived via immunoSEQ multiplex PCR, lists solely in-frame clones and lacks some. The sample records fewer than 110,000 clones, about nine tenths being singletons. The receptor's source is a human donor in good health. The sequenced material came from non-Treg CD4+ T cells sorted from blood. V and J are TRBV25-1 and TRBJ2-7; D is possibly TRBD2 (6 bases). The CDR3 sequence is CASSELAAEQYF. The CDR3 DNA reads TGTGCCAGCAGTGAATTAGCGGCCGAGCAGTACTTC.